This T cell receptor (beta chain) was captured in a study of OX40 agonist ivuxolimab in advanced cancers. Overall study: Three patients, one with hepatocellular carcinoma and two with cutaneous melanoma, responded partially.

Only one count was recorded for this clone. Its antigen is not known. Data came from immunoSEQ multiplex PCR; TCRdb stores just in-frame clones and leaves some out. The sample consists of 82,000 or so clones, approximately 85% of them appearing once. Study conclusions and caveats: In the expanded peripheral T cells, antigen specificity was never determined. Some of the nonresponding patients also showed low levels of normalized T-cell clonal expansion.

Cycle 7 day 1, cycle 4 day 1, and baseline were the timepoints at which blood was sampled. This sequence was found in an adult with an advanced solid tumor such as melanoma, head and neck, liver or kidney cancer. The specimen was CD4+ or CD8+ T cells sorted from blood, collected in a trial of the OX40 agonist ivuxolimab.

The chain's CDR3 is CASASVLISGGAADTQYF. The CDR3 bases are TGTGCCAGCGCTTCCGTGTTGATAAGCGGGGGGGCCGCAGATACGCAGTATTTT. The rearrangement joins TRBV11-2 to TRBJ2-3; 10 positions match TRBD2. This CDR3 has 18 residues. CDR1 is SGHAT, CDR2 FQNNGV, per germline. Trimming removed 8 bases from V and 4 bases from J; junction bases left unmatched: 18.